The next 26 T cell receptor beta chains were all read from a single sample in a study of cytomegalovirus exposure and HLA in healthy donors. In the PCR, 60 Vbeta and 13 Jbeta primers were used. Repertoires were generated with immunoSEQ multiplex PCR, while TCRdb's copy carries only in-frame clones and drops some. Here the sample spans about 180,000 clones, around 82% being singletons. Specimen: PBMCs. The source of these receptors is a man in his sixties in good health and CMV-seronegative.

The rearrangement links TRBV27 to TRBJ2-1, with TRBD1 matching 8 bases. This CDR3 comprises 13 residues. CDR1 and CDR2 (germline): MNHEY, SMNVEV (reference sequence). Trimming took 5 bases from V and 6 from J; bases not matched to a gene: 3. CDR3 in DNA: TGTGCCAGCAGTGTGACAGGGGTCAATGAGCAGTTCTTC. It specifies CASSVTGVNEQFF.

This chain uses TRBV5-1 with TRBJ2-7; D might be TRBD1 (6 bases). The CDR3 totals 14 residues. V lost 4 bases to trimming and J lost 2 bases, with 13 bases between them. The germline gives CDR1 SGHRS, CDR2 YFSETQ. DNA for the CDR3: TGCGCCAGCAGCCCAGGGGACACCCCCTACGAGCAGTACTTC. Translated, it gives CASSPGDTPYEQYF.

The CDR3 coding sequence is TGCGCCAGCAGCTTGGGCCTTTTGGGGGGGGGCGCGAACACTGAAGCTTTCTTT. Translation gives CASSLGLLGGGANTEAFF. V and J are TRBV5-1 and TRBJ1-1; TRBD1 is a possible D gene (6 bases). Per the germline V gene, CDR1 is SGHRS and CDR2 is YFSETQ. The CDR3 has 18 amino acids. The V end lost 0 bases, the J end lost 1 base, and 19 bases lay between the germline ends.

The V call is TRBV9, the J call TRBJ2-2, with TRBD2 matching over 7 bases. The CDR3 contains 19 residues. The germline V gene has CDR1 SGDLS and CDR2 YYNGEE. V was clipped by 4 bases and J by 1 base; unmatched bases: 16. CDR3 loop: CASSPRGVVGGRNTGELFF. Written as DNA, the CDR3 is TGTGCCAGCAGCCCCCGGGGGGTGGTTGGAGGGCGGAACACCGGGGAGCTGTTTTTT. Combining the CDR3 with reference TRBV9 and TRBJ2-2 gives the whole variable domain DSGVTQTPKHLITATGQRVTLRCSPRSGDLSVYWYQQSLDQGLQFLIQYYNGEERAKGNILERFSAQQFPDLHSELNLSSLELGDSALYFCASSPRGVVGGRNTGELFFGEGSRLTVL.

The V call is TRBV14, the J call TRBJ2-7; D is uncertain. The V end lost 4 bases, the J end lost 0 bases, and 10 bases lay between the germline ends. In germline, CDR1 is SGHDN, CDR2 FVKESK. This CDR3 contains 14 residues. The CDR3 DNA reads as TGTGCCAGCAGCCCTACAGTGATCTCCTACGAGCAGTACTTC. Protein product: CASSPTVISYEQYF.

The chain employs TRBV4-3 and TRBJ2-3; D is unclear. Per the germline V gene, CDR1 is LGHNA and CDR2 is YSLEER. This CDR3 spans 14 amino acids. V dropped 3 bases and J dropped 0 bases, with 7 bases sitting between them. CDR3 sequence reads: CASSHPISTDTQYF. For the CDR3, the DNA is TGCGCCAGCAGCCACCCCATTAGCACAGATACGCAGTATTTT.

This sequence joins TRBV10-3 and TRBJ1-5; no firm D call. The V end was cut by 7 bases, the J end by 0 bases, with 7 bases between. Per the germline V gene, CDR1 is ENHRY and CDR2 is SYGVKD. The CDR3 consists of 13 residues. The CDR3 DNA sequence: TGTGCCATCACATCAGGTAGCAATCAGCCCCAGCATTTT. Residues: CAITSGSNQPQHF.

On this clone itself: At one of its ends the junction is not consistent with the germline gene, which may arise from a read error. V gene TRBV15 combines with J gene TRBJ2-1; 10 bases line up with TRBD1. The CDR3 is 15 amino acids. Germline V gene data show CDR1 as LNHNV and CDR2 as YYDKDF (reference sequence). CDR3 DNA sequence: TGTGCCACCAGCACCGGACAGGGGGACTACAATGGGCAGTTCTTC. It yields the protein CATSTGQGDYNGQFF.

The genes are TRBV7-9 and TRBJ2-2; possibly TRBD2 for D (5 bases). This CDR3 comprises 14 residues. V dropped 4 bases and J dropped 4 bases, with 10 bases sitting between them. The germline gives CDR1 SEHNR, CDR2 FQNEAQ (reference sequence). CDR3 DNA sequence: TGTGCCAGCAGCTCGTCAAGCGGCACCGGGGAGCTGTTTTTT. It codes for CASSSSSGTGELFF.

J is TRBJ2-6 and V is TRBV5-1; D is ambiguous. Germline V lookup: CDR1 SGHRS, CDR2 YFSETQ. The CDR3 is made up of 15 amino acids. V was cut by 0 bases and J by 1 base, with 5 bases left in between. The CDR3 protein is CASSLGGSGANVLTF. The CDR3 nucleotides read TGCGCCAGCAGCTTGGGAGGTTCTGGGGCCAACGTCCTGACTTTC.

The rearrangement joins TRBV28 to TRBJ2-5; no clear D gene. There are 17 residues in the CDR3. V gave up 3 bases and J gave up 7 bases, with 24 bases separating them. Looked up from germline, CDR1 is MDHEN and CDR2 is SYDVKM. CDR3 nucleotide sequence: TGTGCCAGCAGTTTTCCGCCTACAGTTTTCCCCGAAGGGACCCAGTACTTC. It translates to CASSFPPTVFPEGTQYF. Using reference TRBV28 and TRBJ2-5 for the parts outside the CDR3, the full variable domain is DVKVTQSSRYLVKRTGEKVFLECVQDMDHENMFWYRQDPGLGLRLIYFSYDVKMKEKGDIPEGYSVSREKKERFSLILESASTNQTSMYLCASSFPPTVFPEGTQYFGPGTRLLVL.

The rearrangement links TRBV6-1 to TRBJ1-1; D possibly corresponds to TRBD1 (6 bases). The V gene lost 4 bases and the J gene lost 1 base, with 13 bases spanning the gap. CDR3 length equals 15 residues. Germline CDR1 is MNHNS and CDR2 is SASEGT. CDR3: CASSARGGRNTEAFF. The CDR3 nucleotides read TGTGCCAGCAGTGCCCGCGGGGGGCGGAACACTGAAGCTTTCTTT.

The rearrangement joins TRBV6-1 to TRBJ2-7; 9 nucleotides line up with TRBD1. Germline-derived CDR1 and CDR2 are MNHNS and SASEGT. J lost 4 bases, V lost 3 bases, and 13 bases had no gene match. The CDR3 contains 17 residues. CDR3 nucleotides: TGTGCCAGCAGTGACCCTCAGACAGGGGGACGTAAGTACGAGCAGTACTTC. Its translation is CASSDPQTGGRKYEQYF.

Note on this clone: At the DNA level, this CDR3 is encoded by other sequences in the same sample as well. V gene TRBV9 combines with J gene TRBJ2-1; 13 nucleotides line up with TRBD2. The V segment lost 0 bases and the J segment 2 bases; nucleotides outside the gene matches: 2. The V gene's germline CDR1 is SGDLS and CDR2 YYNGEE. The CDR3 is made up of 17 amino acids. The chain's CDR3 is CASSVATSGGAYNEQFF. The CDR3 DNA is TGTGCCAGCAGCGTAGCTACTAGCGGGGGGGCCTACAATGAGCAGTTCTTC.

The chain combines TRBV28 with TRBJ2-7, with 14 bases lining up with TRBD2. Trimming cost V 5 bases and J 7 bases; bases outside gene matches: 10. Germline V lookup: CDR1 MDHEN, CDR2 SYDVKM. The CDR3 runs to 16 residues. The CDR3 sequence: CASSRPGTSGSDEQYF. The CDR3 DNA reads TGTGCCAGCAGTCGCCCCGGGACTAGCGGGAGTGATGAGCAGTACTTC. The complete variable domain, with remaining parts taken from reference TRBV28 and TRBJ2-7, reads DVKVTQSSRYLVKRTGEKVFLECVQDMDHENMFWYRQDPGLGLRLIYFSYDVKMKEKGDIPEGYSVSREKKERFSLILESASTNQTSMYLCASSRPGTSGSDEQYFGPGTRLTVT.

This chain connects TRBV11-2 to TRBJ2-7; D gene unclear. Germline V lookup: CDR1 SGHAT, CDR2 FQNNGV. The germline V and J ends were trimmed by 4 bases and 6 bases, with 7 bases remaining between them. This CDR3 has 11 residues. The CDR3 sequence: CASSSGFEQYF. In DNA, the CDR3 is TGTGCCAGCAGCTCCGGGTTCGAGCAGTACTTC.

The chain recombines TRBV6-5 with TRBJ2-3, with TRBD1 matching over 8 bases. CDR3 length: 15 amino acids. The V and J ends lost 4 bases and 5 bases, in that order; junction bases with no gene match: 8. Per the germline V gene, CDR1 is MNHEY and CDR2 is SVGAGI. The CDR3 bases are TGTGCCAGCAGTTTTGGACAGGGTGCGGGAGATACGCAGTATTTT. This gives the protein CASSFGQGAGDTQYF.

V and J are TRBV27 and TRBJ1-4; 10 bases are a match to TRBD1. The CDR3 extends over 15 amino acids. CDR1 is MNHEY, CDR2 SMNVEV, per germline (reference sequence). With 3 bases clipped from V and 7 bases from J, the junction kept 5 bases outside the gene matches. The CDR3 DNA reads TGTGCCAGCAGTTTCTTACGGGACAGGGGTGAAAAACTGTTTTTT. Translation gives CASSFLRDRGEKLFF. Looking up the rest from reference TRBV27 and TRBJ1-4 gives the full variable domain: EAQVTQNPRYLITVTGKKLTVTCSQNMNHEYMSWYRQDPGLGLRQIYYSMNVEVTDKGDVPEGYKVSRKEKRNFPLILESPSPNQTSLYFCASSFLRDRGEKLFFGSGTQLSVL.

V is TRBV29-1 and J is TRBJ2-3; tentatively, D is TRBD1 (6 bases). The germline V gene has CDR1 SQVTM and CDR2 ANQGSEA. This CDR3 is 13 amino acids long. The germline V and J ends were trimmed by 3 bases and 2 bases, with 9 bases remaining between them. The CDR3 sequence: CSVDTGTTDTQYF. CDR3 sequence (DNA): TGCAGCGTTGACACAGGGACCACAGATACGCAGTATTTT.

The chain is built from TRBV6-6 and TRBJ1-1; a possible D gene is TRBD1 (5 bases). Trimming removed 6 bases at V and 4 bases at J, with 12 bases between. The CDR3 runs 13 residues. Germline V gene lookup returns CDR1 MNHNY and CDR2 SVGAGI (reference sequence). In nucleotides, the CDR3 is TGTGCCAGCAGACCCCAGGGATTCACTGAAGCTTTCTTT. It codes for CASRPQGFTEAFF.

V is TRBV7-3 and J is TRBJ1-1; 10 bases agree with TRBD1. Germline V CDR1 and CDR2: SGHTA, FQGTGA. V was clipped by 5 bases and J by 6 bases; unmatched bases: 6. The CDR3 spans 14 residues. The CDR3 reads CASSLRDRGAEAFF. DNA for the CDR3: TGTGCCAGCAGCCTCCGGGACAGGGGAGCTGAAGCTTTCTTT.

J is TRBJ2-7 and V is TRBV30; TRBD1 might be the D (6 bases). The CDR3 is 11 residues long. Per the germline V gene, CDR1 is GTSNPN and CDR2 is SVGIG (reference sequence). Trimming stripped 5 bases from V and 6 bases from J, with 11 bases between. The CDR3 nucleotides read TGTGCCTGGTCGACAGGCGGCGAGCAGTACTTC. This gives the protein CAWSTGGEQYF.

This clone was recorded only once. The chain joins TRBV11-2 to TRBJ2-3, with 9 bases fitting TRBD2. CDR3 length equals 16 residues. V gave up 6 bases and J gave up 2 bases; unmatched junction bases: 9. CDR1 and CDR2 (germline): SGHAT, FQNNGV. The CDR3 DNA reads TGTGCCAGCAGTCCTCTTAGCGGGGGACCCACAGATACGCAGTATTTT. This sequence encodes CASSPLSGGPTDTQYF.

This sequence joins TRBV7-2 and TRBJ2-7; 7 bases align to TRBD1. V was clipped by 5 bases and J by 6 bases; unmatched bases: 7. Germline values: CDR1 SGHTA, CDR2 FQGNSA. The CDR3 has 13 amino acids. The CDR3 nucleotides are TGTGCCAGCAGCCCGGGGACAGCTTTCGAGCAGTACTTC. Its translation is CASSPGTAFEQYF.

This sequence joins TRBV6-5 and TRBJ2-7; TRBD2 might be the D (5 bases). Deletions cut 5 bases from V and 0 bases from J, with 8 bases between. This CDR3 contains 13 residues. Germline lookup yields CDR1 MNHEY and CDR2 SVGAGI. The DNA for the CDR3 is TGTGCCAGCAGTGATGGGAGCTCCTACGAGCAGTACTTC. Its translation is CASSDGSSYEQYF.

The chain links TRBV19 to TRBJ2-2, with D perhaps TRBD2 (6 bases). CDR3 length: 14 residues. Deletions cut 2 bases from V and 3 bases from J, with 7 bases between. CDR1 is LNHDA and CDR2 is SQIVND in the germline V gene (reference sequence). The DNA for the CDR3 is TGTGCCAGTAGTATATCGGGAGACACCGGGGAGCTGTTTTTT. It yields the protein CASSISGDTGELFF.